This passage covers 14 T cell receptor beta chains from one sample sequenced in a study of blood T cell repertoires in COVID-19. Sequencing used immunoSEQ multiplex PCR; TCRdb keeps in-frame clones, though not all of them. The sample yields 60,000 to 70,000 clones, about 86% seen once. Sequencing was performed on peripheral blood. Receptors were obtained from a woman at least 80 years old with active COVID-19.

V gene TRBV11-3 combines with J gene TRBJ1-1; the D gene is possibly TRBD1 (5 bases). CDR3 length equals 12 residues. Germline-derived CDR1 and CDR2 are SGHNT and YENEEA. The V end was cut by 5 bases, the J end by 9 bases, with 13 bases between. The CDR3 sequence: CASSRIRVKAFF. DNA for the CDR3: TGTGCCAGCAGCCGAATCAGGGTTAAAGCTTTCTTT.

The V gene is TRBV7-2, the J gene TRBJ1-5, with D possibly matching TRBD1 (6 bases). V was cut by 5 bases and J by 0 bases, with 8 bases left in between. This CDR3 is built from 14 residues. Looked up from germline, CDR1 is SGHTA and CDR2 is FQGNSA. The CDR3 protein is CASSRTVSNQPQHF. The CDR3 nucleotides are TGTGCCAGCAGCCGGACAGTTAGCAATCAGCCCCAGCATTTT.

The rearrangement uses TRBV29-1 and TRBJ2-1, with 12 bases identical to TRBD2. The ends lost 3 bases at V and 8 bases at J; junction bases unmatched: 8. The CDR3 totals 15 residues. The germline gives CDR1 SQVTM, CDR2 ANQGSEA. The CDR3 DNA reads as TGCAGCGTTGACCGCCGGCTAGCGGGGGGGGATGAGCAGTTCTTC. Encoded protein: CSVDRRLAGGDEQFF.

This clone has only one observation. The rearrangement joins TRBV9 to TRBJ2-6; tentatively, D is TRBD1 (6 bases). The germline gives CDR1 SGDLS, CDR2 YYNGEE. Trimming removed 3 bases at V and 5 bases at J, with 12 bases between. This CDR3 has 15 residues. The CDR3 region has the DNA TGTGCCAGCAGCGCTTTGGGGGCAAGGGCCAACGTCCTGACTTTC. Protein product: CASSALGARANVLTF. Full variable domain (outside the CDR3, taken from reference TRBV9 and TRBJ2-6): DSGVTQTPKHLITATGQRVTLRCSPRSGDLSVYWYQQSLDQGLQFLIQYYNGEERAKGNILERFSAQQFPDLHSELNLSSLELGDSALYFCASSALGARANVLTFGAGSRLTVL.

The rearrangement links TRBV7-2 to TRBJ2-7; 9 bases align to TRBD2. J was trimmed by 4 bases and V by 2 bases; bases with no gene match: 3. The germline CDR1 and CDR2 sequences are SGHTA and FQGNSA. The CDR3 totals 14 residues. The CDR3 loop is CASSLRRGGYEQYF. The CDR3 DNA is TGTGCCAGCAGCTTACGGCGGGGGGGTTACGAGCAGTACTTC.

The chain joins TRBV7-2 to TRBJ1-1; the D is unclear. CDR1 is SGHTA and CDR2 is FQGNSA in the germline V gene. CDR3 length: 15 residues. V shed 2 bases and J shed 3 bases, with 13 bases lying between them. CDR3 nucleotide sequence: TGTGCCAGCAGCTTACGGCCGGGTTATGACACTGAAGCTTTCTTT. Its translation: CASSLRPGYDTEAFF.

The chain carries TRBV2 and TRBJ2-3, with TRBD2 matching 8 bases. The CDR3 totals 14 residues. The V segment lost 3 bases and the J segment 3 bases; nucleotides outside the gene matches: 2. Germline-derived CDR1 and CDR2 are SNHLY and FYNNEI. CDR3 region: CASSESSGTDTQYF. The CDR3 DNA follows: TGTGCCAGCAGTGAGTCTAGCGGGACAGATACGCAGTATTTT.

This chain joins TRBV7-2 and TRBJ2-3, with D unresolved. Trimming shortened V by 0 bases and J by 6 bases, and 7 bases separated the two germline ends. The CDR3 loop spans 13 amino acids. The V gene's germline CDR1 is SGHTA and CDR2 FQGNSA. DNA of the CDR3: TGTGCCAGCAGCTTAGCGGGCGTGGATACGCAGTATTTT. Translating gives CASSLAGVDTQYF. Full variable domain (missing parts from reference TRBV7-2 and TRBJ2-3): GAGVSQSPSNKVTEKGKDVELRCDPISGHTALYWYRQSLGQGLEFLIYFQGNSAPDKSGLPSDRFSAERTGGSVSTLTIQRTQQEDSAVYLCASSLAGVDTQYFGPGTRLTVL.

The J gene is TRBJ1-5, the V gene TRBV28; D remains ambiguous. Germline V gives CDR1 MDHEN, CDR2 SYDVKM. V gave up 6 bases and J gave up 5 bases, with 11 bases separating them. The CDR3 covers 13 residues. CDR3 residues: CASRSTDHQPQHF. The CDR3 nucleotides read TGTGCCAGCAGGTCCACAGATCATCAGCCCCAGCATTTT.

The V and J genes are TRBV6-1 and TRBJ1-5; 11 bases line up with TRBD1. J was trimmed by 6 bases and V by 1 base; bases with no gene match: 2. The CDR3 is 15 amino acids. In germline, CDR1 is MNHNS, CDR2 SASEGT. CDR3: CASSEGTGGGQPQHF. DNA of the CDR3: TGTGCCAGCAGTGAAGGGACAGGGGGCGGTCAGCCCCAGCATTTT.

The count of this clone is one. J is TRBJ2-3 and V is TRBV9; maybe TRBD2 (6 bases). The length of the CDR3 is 14 residues. Deletions cut 2 bases from V and 3 bases from J, with 10 bases between. The germline V gene has CDR1 SGDLS and CDR2 YYNGEE. CDR3 protein: CASSVAGWTDTQYF. In nucleotides, the CDR3 is TGTGCCAGCAGCGTCGCGGGGTGGACAGATACGCAGTATTTT. Full variable domain (missing parts from reference TRBV9 and TRBJ2-3): DSGVTQTPKHLITATGQRVTLRCSPRSGDLSVYWYQQSLDQGLQFLIQYYNGEERAKGNILERFSAQQFPDLHSELNLSSLELGDSALYFCASSVAGWTDTQYFGPGTRLTVL.

The genes are TRBV5-4 and TRBJ2-4, with a weak D call TRBD1 (5 bases). The CDR3 length is 15 residues. The germline V and J ends were trimmed by 3 bases and 3 bases, with 13 bases remaining between them. From germline, CDR1 is SGHNT and CDR2 YYREEE (reference sequence). CDR3 coding DNA: TGTGCCAGCAGCTCTATGACAGAAGGCAAAAACATTCAGTACTTC. This translates into CASSSMTEGKNIQYF.

The gene calls are TRBV5-1 and TRBJ2-7; the D gene is possibly TRBD2 (6 bases). This CDR3 is built from 16 residues. V lost 4 bases, J lost 10 bases, and 27 bases lay in between. Germline V gene data show CDR1 as SGHRS and CDR2 as YFSETQ. The DNA for the CDR3 is TGCGCCAGCAGCCCGGGGGACCGGGTCCAGAGTGGGTTTCAGTACTTC. This codes for CASSPGDRVQSGFQYF.

CDR3 nucleotides: TGCGCCAGCAGCCAAGATGCCTTGGCCGGAGCCAGGGCACCCCTCCACTTT. Amino acid sequence: CASSQDALAGARAPLHF. The chain links TRBV4-3 to TRBJ1-6; TRBD1 might be the D (5 bases). The germline CDR1 and CDR2 sequences are LGHNA and YSLEER. V was clipped by 0 bases and J by 11 bases, with 20 bases between them. The CDR3 is 17 residues long.